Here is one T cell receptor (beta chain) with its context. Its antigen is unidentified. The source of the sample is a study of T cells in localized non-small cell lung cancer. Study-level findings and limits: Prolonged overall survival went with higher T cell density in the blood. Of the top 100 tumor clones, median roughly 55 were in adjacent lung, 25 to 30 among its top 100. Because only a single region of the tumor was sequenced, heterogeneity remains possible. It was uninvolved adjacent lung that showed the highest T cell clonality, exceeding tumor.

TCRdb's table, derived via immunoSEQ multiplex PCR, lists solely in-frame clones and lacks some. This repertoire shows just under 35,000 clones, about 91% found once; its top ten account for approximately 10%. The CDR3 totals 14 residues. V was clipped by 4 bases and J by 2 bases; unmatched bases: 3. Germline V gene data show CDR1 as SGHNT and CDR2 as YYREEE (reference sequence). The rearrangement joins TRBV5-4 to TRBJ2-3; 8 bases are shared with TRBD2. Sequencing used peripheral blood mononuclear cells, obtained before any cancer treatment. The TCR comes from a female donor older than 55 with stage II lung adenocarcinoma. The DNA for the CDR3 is TGTGCCAGCAGCCGGGAGGGCCCCACAGATACGCAGTATTTT. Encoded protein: CASSREGPTDTQYF.